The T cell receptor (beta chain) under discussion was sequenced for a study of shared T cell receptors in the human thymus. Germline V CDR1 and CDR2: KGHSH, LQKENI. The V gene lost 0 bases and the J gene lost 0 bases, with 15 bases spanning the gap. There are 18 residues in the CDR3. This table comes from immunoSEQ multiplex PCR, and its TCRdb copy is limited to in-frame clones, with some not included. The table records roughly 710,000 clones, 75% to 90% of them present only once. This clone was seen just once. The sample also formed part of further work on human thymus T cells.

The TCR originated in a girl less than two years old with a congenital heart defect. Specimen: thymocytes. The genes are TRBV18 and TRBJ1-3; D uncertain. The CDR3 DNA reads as TGTGCCAGCTCACCACCGTTCACGCAAGCACGCTCTGGAAACACCATATATTTT. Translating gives CASSPPFTQARSGNTIYF.